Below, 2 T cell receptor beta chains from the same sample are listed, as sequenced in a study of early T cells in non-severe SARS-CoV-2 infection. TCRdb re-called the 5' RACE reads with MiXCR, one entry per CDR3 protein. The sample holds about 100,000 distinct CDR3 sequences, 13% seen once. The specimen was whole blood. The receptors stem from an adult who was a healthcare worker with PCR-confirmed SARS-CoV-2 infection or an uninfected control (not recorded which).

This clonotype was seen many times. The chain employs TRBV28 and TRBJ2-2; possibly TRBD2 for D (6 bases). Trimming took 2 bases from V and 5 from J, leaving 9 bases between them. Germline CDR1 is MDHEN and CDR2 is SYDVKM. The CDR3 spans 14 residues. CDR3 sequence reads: CASSLKRVTGELFF. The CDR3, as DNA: TGTGCCAGCAGTTTAAAGCGGGTGACCGGGGAGCTGTTTTTT.

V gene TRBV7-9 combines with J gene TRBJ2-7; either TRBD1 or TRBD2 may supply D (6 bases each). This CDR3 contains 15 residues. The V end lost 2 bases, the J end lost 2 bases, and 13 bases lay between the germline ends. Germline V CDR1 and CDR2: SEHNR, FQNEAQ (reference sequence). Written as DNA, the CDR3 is TGTGCCAGCAGCTTACGAGGGGGGCTGACCTACGAGCAGTACTTC. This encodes CASSLRGGLTYEQYF.